These 21 T cell receptor beta chains were sequenced from one sample in a study of cytomegalovirus exposure and HLA in healthy donors. 60 Vbeta and 13 Jbeta primers were used in PCR. Measured with immunoSEQ multiplex PCR; TCRdb has only the in-frame clones, and not every one. This repertoire includes 200,000 to 250,000 clones. Sequenced sample: PBMCs. The receptors stem from a girl aged 2-15 years in good health and CMV-seropositive.

V and J are TRBV5-4 and TRBJ2-5; D is possibly TRBD1 (6 bases). V was pared by 0 bases and J by 2 bases, with 8 bases between. The CDR3 loop spans 14 amino acids. Germline V lookup: CDR1 SGHNT, CDR2 YYREEE (reference sequence). The CDR3 here is CASSLGQGQETQYF. The CDR3 bases are TGTGCCAGCAGCTTGGGGCAGGGGCAAGAGACCCAGTACTTC. Combining the CDR3 with reference TRBV5-4 and TRBJ2-5 gives the whole variable domain ETGVTQSPTHLIKTRGQQVTLRCSSQSGHNTVSWYQQALGQGPQFIFQYYREEENGRGNFPPRFSGLQFPNYSSELNVNALELDDSALYLCASSLGQGQETQYFGPGTRLLVL.

In DNA form, the CDR3 reads TGCGCCAGCAGCTTGACGTATGAGGGAGTGGGGAATGAGCAGTTCTTC. It translates to CASSLTYEGVGNEQFF. V and J are TRBV5-1 and TRBJ2-1; D may be TRBD2 (5 bases). CDR1 is SGHRS and CDR2 is YFSETQ in the germline V gene. V gave up 1 base and J gave up 7 bases, with 18 bases separating them. The CDR3 extends over 16 amino acids.

J is TRBJ1-5 and V is TRBV2; TRBD1 aligns across 9 bases. Germline loops: CDR1 SNHLY, CDR2 FYNNEI. Germline trimming cut 7 bases from V and 2 bases from J; bases unmatched to any gene: 3. This CDR3 contains 14 residues. The CDR3 protein is CASKTGGGNQPQHF. In DNA form, the CDR3 reads TGTGCCAGCAAGACAGGGGGAGGCAATCAGCCCCAGCATTTT.

This rearrangement joins TRBV2 to TRBJ2-7, with D possibly TRBD1 on 6 matching bases. V lost 7 bases and J lost 3, with 10 bases in between. Germline V gene lookup returns CDR1 SNHLY and CDR2 FYNNEI. The CDR3 is 12 residues long. CDR3: CASTGQNYEQYF. CDR3 nucleotide sequence: TGTGCCAGCACTGGACAGAACTACGAGCAGTACTTC.

With regard to this clone: The junction shows a germline mismatch at one end, possibly a read error. The V and J genes are TRBV19 and TRBJ1-5; 8 bases align to TRBD1. The V gene's germline CDR1 is LNHDA and CDR2 SQIVND (reference sequence). CDR3 length equals 14 residues. The CDR3 region has the DNA TGTGCCAGTACTATAGGACAGGGCGGTCAGCCCCAGCATTTT. As protein: CASTIGQGGQPQHF.

The J gene is TRBJ1-5, the V gene TRBV7-2; 7 bases map to TRBD1. Trimming cost V 1 base and J 3 bases; bases outside gene matches: 3. The germline gives CDR1 SGHTA, CDR2 FQGNSA. The CDR3 totals 15 residues. The CDR3: CASSLVTGNNQPQHF. For the CDR3, the DNA is TGTGCCAGCAGCTTAGTGACAGGGAACAATCAGCCCCAGCATTTT.

V usage is TRBV28 and J usage is TRBJ2-2, with unresolved D. Germline assignment: CDR1 MDHEN and CDR2 SYDVKM. V lost 8 bases to trimming and J lost 6 bases, with 16 bases between them. The CDR3 is 14 amino acids. DNA for the CDR3: TGTGCCAGCGCGGTCCCCCGAAAGTCCGGGGAGCTGTTTTTT. It yields the protein CASAVPRKSGELFF.

CDR3 sequence: CASSLLPGLESNQPQHF. DNA of the CDR3: TGTGCCAGCAGTTTATTACCGGGTTTGGAAAGCAATCAGCCCCAGCATTTT. J is TRBJ1-5 and V is TRBV27; unclear D gene. The germline CDR1 and CDR2 sequences are MNHEY and SMNVEV (reference sequence). The CDR3 consists of 17 residues. V lost 1 base, J lost 1 base, and 14 bases lay in between.

J is TRBJ1-2 and V is TRBV5-4, with a weak D call TRBD1 (5 bases). The CDR3 loop spans 14 amino acids. Germline CDR1 and CDR2: SGHNT and YYREEE (reference sequence). V was shortened by 0 bases and J by 6 bases, with 12 bases between the two germline ends. The CDR3 is CASSLAVGGNGYTF. The CDR3 DNA reads TGTGCCAGCAGCTTGGCCGTGGGGGGGAATGGCTACACCTTC.

The chain links TRBV7-9 to TRBJ2-5; TRBD2 matches 9 bases. The end of the DNA aligns better with TRBJ2-7, so the J call may be wrong. The germline CDR1 and CDR2 sequences are SEHNR and FQNEAQ (reference sequence). The CDR3 covers 14 residues. CDR3 sequence (DNA): TGTGCCAGCAGCCTTCTAGCGGGACCCTACGAGCAGTACTTC. It codes for CASSLLAGPYEQYF.

The V gene is TRBV6-4, the J gene TRBJ2-1, with TRBD2 identical over 10 bases. The CDR3 has 15 amino acids. V was clipped by 5 bases and J by 6 bases; unmatched bases: 7. Germline V CDR1 and CDR2: MRHNA, SNTAGT. CDR3 bases: TGTGCCAGCAGTATTCGAGCGGGAGGGGGCAATGAGCAGTTCTTC. It translates to CASSIRAGGGNEQFF.

This chain links TRBV27 with TRBJ1-1; D gene ambiguous. V gave up 7 bases and J gave up 0 bases, with 18 bases separating them. Germline values: CDR1 MNHEY, CDR2 SMNVEV (reference sequence). The CDR3 runs 16 residues. The CDR3 DNA sequence: TGTGCCAGCACTGTATCGGCTCGACTGCTGAACACTGAAGCTTTCTTT. This codes for CASTVSARLLNTEAFF.

This chain connects TRBV6-5 to TRBJ1-4; tentatively, D is TRBD1 (6 bases). The CDR3 loop spans 15 amino acids. Trimming stripped 2 bases from V and 5 bases from J, with 12 bases between. Germline assignment: CDR1 MNHEY and CDR2 SVGAGI. The CDR3 coding sequence is TGTGCCAGCAGTTACCGGACAGCCATCAATGAAAAACTGTTTTTT. This gives the protein CASSYRTAINEKLFF.

The chain combines TRBV4-1 with TRBJ1-5; D not resolved. V lost 0 bases and J 7 bases, leaving 13 bases between the germline ends. Germline lookup yields CDR1 MGHRA and CDR2 YSYEKL. The CDR3 length is 15 residues. The CDR3 bases are TGCGCCAGCAGCCAAGACACCGCAGAGGGCCAGCCCCAGCATTTT. This translates into CASSQDTAEGQPQHF.

This sequence joins TRBV4-2 and TRBJ2-3; 9 bases map to TRBD2. CDR3 length: 16 amino acids. Per the germline V gene, CDR1 is LGHNA and CDR2 is YNFKEQ. Trimming at V came to 5 bases and at J to 5 bases, leaving 11 bases not matched to a gene. The CDR3 region is CASSTMGREGEDTQYF. The CDR3 DNA follows: TGTGCCAGCAGCACCATGGGGCGGGAGGGGGAAGATACGCAGTATTTT.

V usage is TRBV6-1 and J usage is TRBJ2-2, with D possibly matching TRBD2 (5 bases). The germline V gene has CDR1 MNHNS and CDR2 SASEGT. The CDR3 runs to 15 residues. The ends were cut back, 2 bases at V and 4 bases at J, with 11 bases in the middle. CDR3 protein: CASSELEALTGELFF. CDR3 sequence (DNA): TGTGCCAGCAGTGAACTGGAGGCACTCACCGGGGAGCTGTTTTTT.

The V call is TRBV5-1, the J call TRBJ1-2; weak D call: TRBD1 (6 bases). Germline CDR1 and CDR2: SGHRS and YFSETQ. The CDR3 has 12 amino acids. V was clipped by 2 bases and J by 8 bases, with 10 bases between them. Written as DNA, the CDR3 is TGCGCCAGCAGCTTCTCAGGGGAGGGCTACACCTTC. It is translated as CASSFSGEGYTF. The variable domain in full, completed from reference TRBV5-1 and TRBJ1-2, reads KAGVTQTPRYLIKTRGQQVTLSCSPISGHRSVSWYQQTPGQGLQFLFEYFSETQRNKGNFPGRFSGRQFSNSRSEMNVSTLELGDSALYLCASSFSGEGYTFGSGTRLTVV.

The genes are TRBV28 and TRBJ1-5; 8 bases match TRBD1. The CDR3 runs 14 residues. From germline, CDR1 is MDHEN and CDR2 SYDVKM. V was clipped by 4 bases and J by 7 bases; unmatched bases: 6. The CDR3 is CASSSTGVEQPQHF. In nucleotides, the CDR3 is TGTGCCAGCAGTTCGACAGGGGTGGAACAGCCCCAGCATTTT.

The J gene is TRBJ2-3, the V gene TRBV7-9; TRBD2 matches at 8 bases. Germline CDR1 reads SEHNR; CDR2 reads FQNEAQ (reference sequence). V lost 3 bases and J lost 0; bases outside the gene matches: 5. The CDR3 is made up of 16 amino acids. CDR3 amino acids: CASSFDSGISTDTQYF. CDR3 sequence (DNA): TGTGCCAGCAGCTTCGATAGCGGGATAAGCACAGATACGCAGTATTTT.

CDR3 DNA sequence: TGTGCCAGCAGCTTAAAGGGGACATCTGGGACCTACAATGAGCAGTTCTTC. Protein: CASSLKGTSGTYNEQFF. The V call is TRBV7-2, the J call TRBJ2-1; TRBD1 is a possible D gene (6 bases). The CDR3 is 17 amino acids. Germline V CDR1 and CDR2: SGHTA, FQGNSA. Trimming removed 2 bases at V and 2 bases at J, with 16 bases between.

The gene calls are TRBV10-1 and TRBJ2-7, with D maybe TRBD2 (5 bases). Germline lookup yields CDR1 WNHNN and CDR2 SYGVQD (reference sequence). This CDR3 region has 15 residues. V lost 8 bases and J 4 bases, leaving 21 bases between the germline ends. The CDR3 sequence: CASAPSGSARYEQYF. CDR3 DNA: TGCGCCAGCGCCCCATCGGGGAGCGCACGGTACGAGCAGTACTTC.